This T cell receptor beta chain appears in the sequencing data of a study of metastatic and nonmetastatic thyroid tumors. Trimming left V 2 bases short and J 4 bases short, with 27 bases between. CDR1 and CDR2 from the germline V gene are SNHLY and FYNNEI. CDR3 length equals 19 residues. This clone came up many times. Its antigen is undetermined. General study results and limits: Reportedly, malignant thyroid tumors had significantly higher TCR beta diversity than benign nodules, in blood and tumor.

Every patient was untreated before thyroid surgery. TCRdb re-called the PCR reads with MiXCR. The table shows 15,000 to 20,000 clones, with approximately 26% occurring only once. The sequenced sample was blood. V and J are TRBV2 and TRBJ2-7; D might be TRBD1 (6 bases). The sequence came from a female donor with papillary thyroid cancer or a benign thyroid nodule (not recorded which). Some clones in this sample may be carry-over from other donors' samples. CDR3 sequence reads: CASSERRQGWIMLWYEQYF. Here the CDR3 DNA reads TGTGCCAGCAGTGAAAGGAGGCAGGGGTGGATTATGTTATGGTACGAGCAGTACTTC.